This T cell receptor beta chain is from a study of cytomegalovirus exposure and HLA in healthy donors. CDR3 length: 12 residues. Per germline, CDR1 SGHTA and CDR2 FQGNSA. The germline V and J ends were trimmed by 2 bases and 5 bases, with 5 bases remaining between them. Turning to this clone: Antigen unknown.

13 Jbeta primers and 60 Vbeta primers were used for the PCR. TCRdb's table, derived via immunoSEQ multiplex PCR, lists solely in-frame clones and lacks some. The sample lists 100,000 to 150,000 clones, approximately 71% occurring once. Findings and limits, study-wide: Previously analyzed data showed that most TCR beta V segments were productive at a frequency of about 87% or about 30%.

The sequencing sample was made of PBMCs. The rearrangement joins TRBV7-2 to TRBJ2-3; unclear D gene. This TCR was recovered from a woman aged 45-59 years in good health and CMV-seronegative. CDR3 in amino acids: CASSLFGDTQYF. CDR3 bases: TGTGCCAGCAGCTTATTCGGAGATACGCAGTATTTT.